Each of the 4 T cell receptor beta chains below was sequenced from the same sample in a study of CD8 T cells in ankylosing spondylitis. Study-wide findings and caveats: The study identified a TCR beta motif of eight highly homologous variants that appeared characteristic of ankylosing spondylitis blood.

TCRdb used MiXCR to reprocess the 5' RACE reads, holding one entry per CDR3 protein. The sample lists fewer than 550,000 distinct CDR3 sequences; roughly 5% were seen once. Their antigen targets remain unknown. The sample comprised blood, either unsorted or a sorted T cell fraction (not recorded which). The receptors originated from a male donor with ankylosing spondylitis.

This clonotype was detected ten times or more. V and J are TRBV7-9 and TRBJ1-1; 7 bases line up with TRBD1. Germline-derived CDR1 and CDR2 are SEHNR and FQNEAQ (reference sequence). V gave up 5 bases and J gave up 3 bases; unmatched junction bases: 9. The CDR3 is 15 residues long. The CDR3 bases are TGTGCCAGCAGCAAAAGGGACAGTATCGACACTGAAGCTTTCTTT. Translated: CASSKRDSIDTEAFF. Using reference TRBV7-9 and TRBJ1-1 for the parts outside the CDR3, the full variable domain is DTGVSQNPRHKITKRGQNVTFRCDPISEHNRLYWYRQTLGQGPEFLTYFQNEAQLEKSRLLSDRFSAERPKGSFSTLEIQRTEQGDSAMYLCASSKRDSIDTEAFFGQGTRLTVV.

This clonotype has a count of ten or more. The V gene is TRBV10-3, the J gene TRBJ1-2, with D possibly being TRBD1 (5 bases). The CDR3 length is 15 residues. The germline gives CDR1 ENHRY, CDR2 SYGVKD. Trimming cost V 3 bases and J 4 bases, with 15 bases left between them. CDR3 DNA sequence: TGTGCCATCAGTGATCCGGGGCCGAGTGTCTATGGCTACACCTTC. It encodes CAISDPGPSVYGYTF.

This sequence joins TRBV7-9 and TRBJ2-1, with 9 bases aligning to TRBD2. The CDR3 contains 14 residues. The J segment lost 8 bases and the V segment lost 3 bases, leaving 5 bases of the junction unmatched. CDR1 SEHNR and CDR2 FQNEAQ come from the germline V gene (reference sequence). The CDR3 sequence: CASSFSGGRHEQFF. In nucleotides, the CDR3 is TGTGCCAGCAGCTTCAGCGGGGGGCGGCATGAGCAGTTCTTC.

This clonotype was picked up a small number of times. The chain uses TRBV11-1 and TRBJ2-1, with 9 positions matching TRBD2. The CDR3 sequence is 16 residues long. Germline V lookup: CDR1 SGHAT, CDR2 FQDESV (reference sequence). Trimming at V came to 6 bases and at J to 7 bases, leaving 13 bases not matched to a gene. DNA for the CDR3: TGTGCCAGCAGTCTTCCGGGACTAGCTCTTACGAATGAGCAGTTCTTC. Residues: CASSLPGLALTNEQFF.